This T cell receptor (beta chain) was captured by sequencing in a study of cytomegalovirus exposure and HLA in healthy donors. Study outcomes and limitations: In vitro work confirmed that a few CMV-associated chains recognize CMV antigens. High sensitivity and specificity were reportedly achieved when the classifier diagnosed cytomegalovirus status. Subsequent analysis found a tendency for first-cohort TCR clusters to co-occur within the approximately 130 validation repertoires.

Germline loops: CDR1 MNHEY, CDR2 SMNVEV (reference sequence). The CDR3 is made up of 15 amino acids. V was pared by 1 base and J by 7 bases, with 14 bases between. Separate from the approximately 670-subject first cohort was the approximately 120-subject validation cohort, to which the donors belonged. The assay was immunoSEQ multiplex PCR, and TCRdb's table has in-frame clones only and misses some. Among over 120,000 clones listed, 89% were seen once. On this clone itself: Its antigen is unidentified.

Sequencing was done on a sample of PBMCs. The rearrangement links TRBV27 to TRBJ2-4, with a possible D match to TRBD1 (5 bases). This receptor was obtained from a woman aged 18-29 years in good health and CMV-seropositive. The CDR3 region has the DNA TGTGCCAGCAGTTTATTTAGGGGTAGTTTGAACATTCAGTACTTC. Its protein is CASSLFRGSLNIQYF.